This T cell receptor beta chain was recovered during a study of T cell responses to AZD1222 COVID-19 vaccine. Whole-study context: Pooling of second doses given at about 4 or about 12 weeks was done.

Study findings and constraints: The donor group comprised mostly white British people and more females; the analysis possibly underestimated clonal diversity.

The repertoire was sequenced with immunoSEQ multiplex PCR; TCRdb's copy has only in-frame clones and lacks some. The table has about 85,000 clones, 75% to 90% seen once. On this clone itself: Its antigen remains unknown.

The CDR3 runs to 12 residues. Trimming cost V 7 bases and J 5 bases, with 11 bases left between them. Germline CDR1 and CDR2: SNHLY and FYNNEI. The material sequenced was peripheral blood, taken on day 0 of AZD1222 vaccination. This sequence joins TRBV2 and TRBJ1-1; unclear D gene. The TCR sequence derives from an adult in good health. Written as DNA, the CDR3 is TGTGCCAGCATGATTACTGGGACTGAAGCTTTCTTT. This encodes CASMITGTEAFF.